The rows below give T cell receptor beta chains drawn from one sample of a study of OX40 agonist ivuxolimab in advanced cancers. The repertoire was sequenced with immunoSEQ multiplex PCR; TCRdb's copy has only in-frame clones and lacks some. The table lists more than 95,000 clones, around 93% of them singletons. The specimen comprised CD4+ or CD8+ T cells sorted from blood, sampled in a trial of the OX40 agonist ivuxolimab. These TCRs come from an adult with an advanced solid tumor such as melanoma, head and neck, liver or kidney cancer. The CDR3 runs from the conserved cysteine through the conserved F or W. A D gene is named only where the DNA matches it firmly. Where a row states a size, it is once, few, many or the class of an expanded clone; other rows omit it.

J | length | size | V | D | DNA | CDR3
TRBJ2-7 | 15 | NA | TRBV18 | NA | TGTGCCAGCTCACCGCGGGACACTGATTCCTACGAGCAGTACTTC | CASSPRDTDSYEQYF
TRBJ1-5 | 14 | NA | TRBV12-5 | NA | TGTGCTAGTGCCATCTGGGGGGGAAATCAGCCCCAGCATTTT | CASAIWGGNQPQHF
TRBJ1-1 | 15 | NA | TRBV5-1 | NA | TGCGCCAGCAGCTTGGTCCCCGGACGGGACACTGAAGCTTTCTTT | CASSLVPGRDTEAFF
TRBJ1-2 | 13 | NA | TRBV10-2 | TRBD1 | TGCGCCAGCAGGGAAGGACAGGGGCATGGCTACACCTTC | CASREGQGHGYTF
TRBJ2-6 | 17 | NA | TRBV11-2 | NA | TGTGCCAGCAGCTTTGCTTTAAGTGCCGCTGGGGCCAACGTCCTGACTTTC | CASSFALSAAGANVLTF
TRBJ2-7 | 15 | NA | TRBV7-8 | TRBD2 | TGTGCCAGCAGCTTATTCCCTAGCGGGAGCTACGAGCAGTACTTC | CASSLFPSGSYEQYF
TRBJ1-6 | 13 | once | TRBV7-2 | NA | TGTGCCAGCAGCTTAGCTCAGAATTCACCCCTCCACTTT | CASSLAQNSPLHF
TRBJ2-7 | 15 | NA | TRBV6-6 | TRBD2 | TGTGCCAGCACGTTAGGGACTAGCAAGACCTACGAGCAGTACTTC | CASTLGTSKTYEQYF
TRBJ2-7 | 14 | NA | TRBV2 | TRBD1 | TGTGCCAGCAGAGGACAGGGGGCTACGGGCGAGCAGTACTTC | CASRGQGATGEQYF
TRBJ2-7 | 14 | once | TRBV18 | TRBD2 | TGTGCCAGCTCACCACGGACTAGCGGGAGGTCCTCCTCCTTC | CASSPRTSGRSSSF
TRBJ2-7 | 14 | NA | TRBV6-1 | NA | TGTGCCAGCACGGGGGGCAAAGGGACCTACGAGCAGTACTTC | CASTGGKGTYEQYF
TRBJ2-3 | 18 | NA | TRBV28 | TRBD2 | TGTGCCAGCAGTTTAGGCCCCTCTAGCGGGTGGGGCACAGATACGCAGTATTTT | CASSLGPSSGWGTDTQYF
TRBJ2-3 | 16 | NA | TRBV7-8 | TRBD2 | TGTGCCAGCACCTTAGGGACTAGCGGTAGCACAGATACGCAGTATTTT | CASTLGTSGSTDTQYF
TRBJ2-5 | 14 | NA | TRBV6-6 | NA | TGTGCCAGTTGTACCGGGACCGGCCAAGAGACCCAGTACTTC | CASCTGTGQETQYF
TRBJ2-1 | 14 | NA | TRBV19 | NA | TGTGCCAGTAGTAGATGGACTAACGACAATGAGCAGTTCTTC | CASSRWTNDNEQFF
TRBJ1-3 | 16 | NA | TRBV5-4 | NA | TGTGCCAGCAGCTTGGAACCACGAACCGAAGGAAACACCATATATTTT | CASSLEPRTEGNTIYF
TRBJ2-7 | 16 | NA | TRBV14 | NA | TGTGCCAGCAGCCAAGATAGGGGGTCCGGTGCTTACGAGCAGTACTTC | CASSQDRGSGAYEQYF
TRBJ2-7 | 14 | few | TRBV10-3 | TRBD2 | TGTGCCTCCGCCCCCGGCGGGAGCTTGGGCGAGCAGTACTTC | CASAPGGSLGEQYF
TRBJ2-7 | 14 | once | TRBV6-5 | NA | TGTGCCAGCAGTATAGGGACGGCTTTGGGCGAGCAGTACTTC | CASSIGTALGEQYF
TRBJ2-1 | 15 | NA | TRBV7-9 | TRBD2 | TGTGCCAGCACCTTAGCGGGATCCGAATACAATGAGCAGTTCTTC | CASTLAGSEYNEQFF
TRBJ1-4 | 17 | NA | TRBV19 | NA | TGTGCCAGTAGTATGTCCTATACCGGGACGGTTAATGAAAAACTGTTTTTT | CASSMSYTGTVNEKLFF
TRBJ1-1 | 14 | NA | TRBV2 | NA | TGTGCCAGCAGTGGGGACAAAAGGAACACTGAAGCTTTCTTT | CASSGDKRNTEAFF
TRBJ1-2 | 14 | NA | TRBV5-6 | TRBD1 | TGTGCCAGCAGCTCCACCGGGACAGGAGGAATCTACACCTTC | CASSSTGTGGIYTF
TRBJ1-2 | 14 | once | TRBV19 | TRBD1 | TGTGCCAGTAGTATTCGGGACAGGGGCTATGGCTACACCTTC | CASSIRDRGYGYTF
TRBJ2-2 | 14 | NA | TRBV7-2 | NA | TGTGCCAGCAGCTACCAATTCCCGGCCGGGGAGCTGTTCTTT | CASSYQFPAGELFF
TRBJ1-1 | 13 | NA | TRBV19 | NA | TGTGCCAGTAGTATGGGGGGCAACACTGAAGCTTTCTTT | CASSMGGNTEAFF
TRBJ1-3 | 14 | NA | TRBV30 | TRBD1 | TGTGCCTGGAACGTGGACAGGGAACTCAACACCATATATTTT | CAWNVDRELNTIYF
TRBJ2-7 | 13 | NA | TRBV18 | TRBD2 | TGTGCCAGCTCACGCGGGAGCTCCTACGAGCAGTACTTC | CASSRGSSYEQYF
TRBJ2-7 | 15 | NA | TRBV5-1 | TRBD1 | TGCGCCAGCAGCTTGTCCGGGACAGCATCTAATGAGCAGTACTTC | CASSLSGTASNEQYF
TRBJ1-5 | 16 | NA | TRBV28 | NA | TGTGCCAGCAGTTTTTATCCGACAGGCGGCAATCAGCCCCAGCATTTT | CASSFYPTGGNQPQHF
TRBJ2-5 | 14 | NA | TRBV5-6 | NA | TGTGCCAGCAGCCCCCCGCGACTTGCTGAGACCCAGTACTTC | CASSPPRLAETQYF
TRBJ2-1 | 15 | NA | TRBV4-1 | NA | TGCGCCAGCAGCCAAGACGAAACCCTGGCACGGGGGCAGTTCTTC | CASSQDETLARGQFF
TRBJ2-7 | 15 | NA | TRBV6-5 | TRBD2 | TGTGCCAGCAGCCCGACTAGCGGGGGTGACTACGAGCAGTACTTC | CASSPTSGGDYEQYF
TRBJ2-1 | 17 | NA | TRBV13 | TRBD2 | TGTGCCAGCAGCTTGGCCGGACTAGCGGGTGATGAGAATGAGCAGTTCTTC | CASSLAGLAGDENEQFF
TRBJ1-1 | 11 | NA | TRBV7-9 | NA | TGTGCCAGCAGCACAGCGGAGGAAGCTTTCTTT | CASSTAEEAFF
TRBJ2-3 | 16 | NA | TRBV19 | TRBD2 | TGTGCCAGTAGTAATGGGCTTAGCGGGAGATTGGATACGCAGTATTTT | CASSNGLSGRLDTQYF
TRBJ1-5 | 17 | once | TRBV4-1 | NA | TGCGCCAGCAGCCAAGTCACCGGTGGGAATAGCAATCAGCCCCAGCATTTT | CASSQVTGGNSNQPQHF
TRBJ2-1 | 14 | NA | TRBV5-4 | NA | TGTGCCAGCAGCTTGGGGCTAGAGATAAATGAGCAGTTCTTC | CASSLGLEINEQFF
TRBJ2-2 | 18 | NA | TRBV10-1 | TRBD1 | TGCGCCAGCAGCGGAACCGGGACAGGGGGCTGGACCACCGGGGAGCTGTTTTTT | CASSGTGTGGWTTGELFF
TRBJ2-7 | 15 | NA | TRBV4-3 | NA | TGCGCCAGCAGCCAAGACCGGGACAACTCCTACGAGCAGTACTTC | CASSQDRDNSYEQYF
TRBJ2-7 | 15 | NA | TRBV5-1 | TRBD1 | TGCGCCAGCAGCTCTCGGGACAGGGGGACCTACGAGCAGTACTTC | CASSSRDRGTYEQYF
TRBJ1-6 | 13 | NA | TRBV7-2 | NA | TGTGCCAGCAGCGTCAGGGAGAATTCACCCCTCCACTTT | CASSVRENSPLHF
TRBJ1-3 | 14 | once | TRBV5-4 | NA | TGTGCCAGCAGCTTACAGGGTTCGCGGAACACCATATATTTT | CASSLQGSRNTIYF
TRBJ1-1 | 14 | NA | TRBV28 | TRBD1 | TGTGCCAGCAGGACATCTTACAGGGGGACTGAAGCTTTCTTT | CASRTSYRGTEAFF
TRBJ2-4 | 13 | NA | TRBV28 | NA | TGTGCCAGCAGTTTAGGGCGGGTAAACATTCAGTACTTC | CASSLGRVNIQYF
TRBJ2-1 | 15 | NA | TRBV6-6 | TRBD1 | TGTGCCAGCACCACTCTTCGGACAGGGGGCTATGAGCAGTTCTTC | CASTTLRTGGYEQFF
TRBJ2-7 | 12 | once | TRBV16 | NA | TGTGCCAGCGCCCCCACCTCGGGCGAGCAGTACTTC | CASAPTSGEQYF
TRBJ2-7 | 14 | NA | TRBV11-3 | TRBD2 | TGTGCCAGCAGCTCGGGGGGGACGGCTTACGAGCAGTACTTC | CASSSGGTAYEQYF
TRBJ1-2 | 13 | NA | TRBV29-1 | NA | TGCAGCGTTGTGTTTCGTCCCAGGAGTGGCTACACCTTC | CSVVFRPRSGYTF
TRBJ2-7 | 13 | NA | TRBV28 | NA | TGTGCCAGCACCGACCCCTCTATACGCGAGCAGTACTTC | CASTDPSIREQYF
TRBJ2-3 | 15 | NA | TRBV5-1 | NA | TGCGCCAGCAGATCAGGGGACCTAAGCACAGATACGCAGTATTTT | CASRSGDLSTDTQYF
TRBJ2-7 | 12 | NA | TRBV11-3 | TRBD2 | TGTGCCAGCAGCCTTCTAGCGGGAGTTCAGTACTTC | CASSLLAGVQYF
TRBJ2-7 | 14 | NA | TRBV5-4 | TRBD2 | TGTGCCAGCAGCTTTCCGGGAGGCTCCTACGAGCAGTACTTC | CASSFPGGSYEQYF
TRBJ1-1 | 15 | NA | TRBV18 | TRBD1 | TGTGCCAGCTCACCGAAAGACAGGGCGGACACTGAAGCTTTCTTT | CASSPKDRADTEAFF
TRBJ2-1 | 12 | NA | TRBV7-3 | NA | TGTGCCAGCAGTAACACAGGTTATGCGCAGTTCTTC | CASSNTGYAQFF